This T cell receptor beta chain was sequenced in a study of T cell responses to AZD1222 COVID-19 vaccine. Study results and caveats: Repertoires were sampled only after the peak T cell response. Breadth and depth of Spike-specific TCRs rose after two AZD1222 doses. It was only 6 or 7 AZD1222 recipients who were seropositive at baseline.

Produced via immunoSEQ multiplex PCR; TCRdb's table is partial and in-frame only. This table holds approximately 110,000 clones, 70% to 90% found once. As to this clone: The antigen is not known.

The germline V gene has CDR1 SGHRS and CDR2 YFSETQ. This CDR3 is built from 14 residues. With 4 bases removed from V and 10 bases from J, the gap between germline ends came to 15 bases. The chain links TRBV5-1 to TRBJ1-6; D is perhaps TRBD1 (5 bases). The receptor was derived from an adult in good health. Sequenced material: peripheral blood, taken on day 0 of AZD1222 vaccination. This CDR3 reads CASSPQAGGSPLHF. The CDR3 DNA follows: TGCGCCAGCAGCCCACAGGCGGGCGGATCACCCCTCCACTTT.